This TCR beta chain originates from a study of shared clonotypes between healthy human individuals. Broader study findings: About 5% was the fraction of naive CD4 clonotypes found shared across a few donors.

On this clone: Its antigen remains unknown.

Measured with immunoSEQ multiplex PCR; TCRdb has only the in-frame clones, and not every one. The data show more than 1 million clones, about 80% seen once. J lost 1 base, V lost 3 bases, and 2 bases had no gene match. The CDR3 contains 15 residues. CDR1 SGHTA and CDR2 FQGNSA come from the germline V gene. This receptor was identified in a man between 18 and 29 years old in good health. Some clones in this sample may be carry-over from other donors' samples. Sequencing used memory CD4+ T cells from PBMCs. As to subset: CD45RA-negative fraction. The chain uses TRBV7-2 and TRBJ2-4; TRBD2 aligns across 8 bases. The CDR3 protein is CASSFSGNAKNIQYF. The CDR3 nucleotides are TGTGCCAGCAGCTTTAGCGGGAACGCCAAAAACATTCAGTACTTC.